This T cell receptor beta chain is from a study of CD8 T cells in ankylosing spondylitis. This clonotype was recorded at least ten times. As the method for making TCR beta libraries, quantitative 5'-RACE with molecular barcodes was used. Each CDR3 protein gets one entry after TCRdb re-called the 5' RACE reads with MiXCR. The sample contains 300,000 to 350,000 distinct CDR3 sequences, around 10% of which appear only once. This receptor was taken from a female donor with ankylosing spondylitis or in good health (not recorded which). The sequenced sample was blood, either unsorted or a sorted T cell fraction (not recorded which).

The CDR3 DNA reads TGCAGTGCTAGAGAAGGATCCGGGTACACCGGGGAGCTGTTTTTT. Its protein is CSAREGSGYTGELFF. V and J are TRBV20-1 and TRBJ2-2, with no clear D. The V end lost 0 bases, the J end lost 3 bases, and 11 bases lay between the germline ends. The CDR3 contains 15 residues. Germline CDR1 DFQATT, CDR2 SNEGSKA (reference sequence).